This paragraph covers one T cell receptor (beta chain) sequence. Antigen: not known. Trimming pared 2 bases from V and 6 bases from J, leaving 17 bases between. This CDR3 is built from 16 residues. Germline CDR1 and CDR2: LNHDA and SQIVND (reference sequence). The data originate from a study of cytomegalovirus exposure and HLA in healthy donors. 60 Vbeta and 13 Jbeta primers were used in PCR. Produced via immunoSEQ multiplex PCR; TCRdb's table is partial and in-frame only. The sample lists 150,000 to 200,000 clones, 75% to 80% occurring once. Study results and caveats: Analyzed later, association rates of TCRs varied across HLA loci, with DRB1 most and HLA-C fewest. Most sequenced TCRs were rare (though some public TCRs occurred in many donors). Later analysis revealed greater clonal expansion in HLA-associated TCR beta chains than in equally common others. Researchers catalogued approximately 170 TCR beta chains as cytomegalovirus-associated.

This sequence originates from a woman aged 45-65 years in good health and CMV-seropositive. J is TRBJ1-5 and V is TRBV19; no definite D call. Sequencing input: PBMCs. Here the CDR3 DNA reads TGTGCCAGTAGTATAAGGCCCGAGGGAGGAGCTCAGCCCCAGCATTTT. Its protein product is CASSIRPEGGAQPQHF.